The 23 T cell receptor beta chains below were found in one sample sequenced in a study of cytomegalovirus exposure and HLA in healthy donors. PCR used 60 Vbeta primers and 13 Jbeta primers. The data were produced by immunoSEQ multiplex PCR, yet TCRdb's version contains in-frame clones alone and is incomplete. The data contain about 210,000 clones, 82% of them seen just once; the ten biggest clones take up approximately 5.7%. What was sequenced was PBMCs. All receptors come from a man aged 40-49 years in good health and CMV-seropositive.

In this sample, this clone turned up once. The chain recombines TRBV5-6 with TRBJ2-2; 11 bases agree with TRBD2. The CDR3 is 16 amino acids. Germline V gene lookup returns CDR1 SGHDT and CDR2 YYEEEE. Trimming took 4 bases from V and 7 from J; bases not matched to a gene: 9. CDR3 residues: CASSPSLAGVIGELFF. Here the CDR3 DNA reads TGTGCCAGCAGCCCCTCACTAGCGGGAGTTATCGGGGAGCTGTTTTTT.

The chain is built from TRBV11-1 and TRBJ1-2; TRBD1 aligns across 7 bases. The V segment lost 5 bases and the J segment 9 bases; nucleotides outside the gene matches: 12. Germline CDR1 is SGHAT and CDR2 is FQDESV (reference sequence). The CDR3 runs to 14 residues. The CDR3 coding sequence is TGTGCCAGCAGCCAGCGAGGGGGCGTCGGAAGCTACACCTTC. Residues: CASSQRGGVGSYTF.

A single count supports this clone. V gene TRBV5-8 combines with J gene TRBJ2-3; perhaps TRBD2 as D (5 bases). The CDR3 consists of 15 residues. Germline CDR1 reads SGHTS; CDR2 reads YDEGEE. Trimming removed 1 base from V and 5 bases from J, with 14 bases in between. The CDR3 protein is CASSLRVTRGDTQYF. CDR3 nucleotides: TGTGCCAGCAGCTTGCGTGTCACCCGGGGAGATACGCAGTATTTT.

CDR3: CASSNPGLASGEQYV. The CDR3 nucleotides are TGTGCCAGCAGTAACCCGGGACTAGCATCGGGCGAGCAGTACGTC. The chain combines TRBV28 with TRBJ2-7; TRBD2 aligns across 9 bases. Looked up from germline, CDR1 is MDHEN and CDR2 is SYDVKM. The CDR3 covers 15 residues. After removal of 5 bases from V and 6 bases from J, the junction contained 11 bases not matched to a gene.

This chain links TRBV2 with TRBJ2-1; 14 positions agree with TRBD2. J lost 10 bases, V lost 8 bases, and 7 bases had no gene match. Germline values: CDR1 SNHLY, CDR2 FYNNEI. This CDR3 spans 14 amino acids. The CDR3, as DNA: TGTGCCAGCCTTCCGGGACTAGCGGGAGACGAGCAGTTCTTC. Amino acids: CASLPGLAGDEQFF.

The V gene is TRBV2, the J gene TRBJ2-3, with 13 positions matching TRBD2. The germline V gene encodes CDR1 SNHLY and CDR2 FYNNEI. The trim removed 6 bases at V and 8 bases at J, leaving 5 bases unmatched. The CDR3 runs 14 residues. CDR3 sequence reads: CASSPGLAGTTQYF. CDR3 DNA: TGTGCCAGCAGCCCGGGACTAGCGGGAACTACGCAGTATTTT.

The CDR3 coding sequence is TGCGCCAGCAGCCCTTCCGGACAGGGGAACACCGGGGAGCTGTTTTTT. Translation: CASSPSGQGNTGELFF. The J gene is TRBJ2-2, the V gene TRBV5-1; 8 positions agree with TRBD1. CDR1 is SGHRS and CDR2 is YFSETQ in the germline V gene. V trimming: 4 bases; J trimming: 1 base; junction bases outside the gene matches: 6. The CDR3 runs 16 residues.

The genes are TRBV6-6 and TRBJ1-2, with D maybe TRBD1 (5 bases). Trimming stripped 0 bases from V and 6 bases from J, with 11 bases between. The CDR3 runs 14 residues. Germline V gene lookup returns CDR1 MNHNY and CDR2 SVGAGI (reference sequence). The CDR3 DNA reads as TGTGCCAGCAGTTACTCGGGGGGTTTCGATGGCTACACCTTC. As protein: CASSYSGGFDGYTF.

J is TRBJ1-2 and V is TRBV30; TRBD1 matches at 9 bases. CDR1 is GTSNPN, CDR2 SVGIG, per germline (reference sequence). The junction had 9 bases not matched to a gene; V was cut back by 3 bases and J by 7 bases. The CDR3 extends over 14 amino acids. The CDR3: CAWRLQGATFGYTF. For the CDR3, the DNA is TGTGCCTGGAGACTACAGGGGGCAACGTTTGGCTACACCTTC.

The V call is TRBV18, the J call TRBJ2-7; the match to TRBD2 covers 16 bases. Germline trimming cut 3 bases from V and 4 bases from J; bases unmatched to any gene: 0. The CDR3 length is 15 residues. The germline CDR1 and CDR2 sequences are KGHSH and LQKENI. The CDR3 DNA sequence: TGTGCCAGCTCACCGGGACTAGCGGGAGGGTACGAGCAGTACGTC. This encodes CASSPGLAGGYEQYV.

With regard to this clone: Other DNA sequences from this sample encode an identical CDR3 as well. The chain joins TRBV7-2 to TRBJ2-2; 7 bases align to TRBD1. The CDR3 length is 15 residues. Trimming removed 3 bases from V and 0 bases from J; junction bases left unmatched: 1. The V gene's germline CDR1 is SGHTA and CDR2 FQGNSA. The CDR3 protein is CASSLGQPNTGELFF. Here the CDR3 DNA reads TGTGCCAGCAGCTTGGGACAGCCGAACACCGGGGAGCTGTTTTTT. Complete variable domain (other parts from reference TRBV7-2 and TRBJ2-2): GAGVSQSPSNKVTEKGKDVELRCDPISGHTALYWYRQSLGQGLEFLIYFQGNSAPDKSGLPSDRFSAERTGGSVSTLTIQRTQQEDSAVYLCASSLGQPNTGELFFGEGSRLTVL.

This clone is medium-sized by share. The rearrangement joins TRBV30 to TRBJ2-1, with a tentative D call TRBD2 (6 bases). V lost 4 bases, J lost 9 bases, and 10 bases lay in between. This CDR3 contains 11 residues. CDR1 and CDR2 (germline): GTSNPN, SVGIG (reference sequence). CDR3 sequence: CAWTLGGEQFF. The CDR3 nucleotides read TGTGCCTGGACCCTGGGGGGTGAGCAGTTCTTC.

The chain recombines TRBV6-1 with TRBJ1-4, with 11 bases matching TRBD1. The ends lost 3 bases at V and 8 bases at J; junction bases unmatched: 2. Looked up from germline, CDR1 is MNHNS and CDR2 is SASEGT. There are 14 residues in the CDR3. CDR3 in DNA: TGTGCCAGCAGTGAGGGACAGGGGGAGGAAAAACTGTTTTTT. This gives the protein CASSEGQGEEKLFF.

The chain combines TRBV7-2 with TRBJ1-1; 10 bases fit TRBD1. There are 15 residues in the CDR3. Per germline, CDR1 SGHTA and CDR2 FQGNSA. Trimming cost V 5 bases and J 2 bases; bases outside gene matches: 5. CDR3 loop: CASSNWDRGNTEAFF. Written as DNA, the CDR3 is TGTGCCAGCAGCAACTGGGACAGGGGAAACACTGAAGCTTTCTTT.

Written as DNA, the CDR3 is TGTGCCAGTAGAAGAGCTCCAACTAATGAAAAACTGTTTTTT. Its protein is CASRRAPTNEKLFF. V usage is TRBV19 and J usage is TRBJ1-4; no clear D gene. The CDR3 covers 14 residues. The V end was cut by 6 bases, the J end by 0 bases, with 8 bases between. Germline V lookup: CDR1 LNHDA, CDR2 SQIVND (reference sequence).

The rearrangement uses TRBV27 and TRBJ1-6; 7 nucleotides align to TRBD1. Trimming removed 7 bases from V and 10 bases from J; junction bases left unmatched: 10. The CDR3 totals 14 residues. The V gene's germline CDR1 is MNHEY and CDR2 SMNVEV (reference sequence). CDR3 in amino acids: CASTRQGVGSPLHF. The CDR3 nucleotides are TGTGCCAGCACCCGACAGGGAGTGGGCTCACCCCTCCACTTT.

V is TRBV5-5 and J is TRBJ2-3, with TRBD1 identical over 8 bases. CDR3 length: 16 residues. Trimming at V came to 7 bases and at J to 6 bases, leaving 16 bases not matched to a gene. Germline V gives CDR1 SGHKS, CDR2 YYEKEE (reference sequence). CDR3 nucleotides: TGTGCCAGCCGGGCCAGACAGGGGATGCTAAGGGATACGCAGTATTTT. This translates into CASRARQGMLRDTQYF.

V usage is TRBV4-1 and J usage is TRBJ2-1; 8 bases fit TRBD1. The length of the CDR3 is 15 residues. Per germline, CDR1 MGHRA and CDR2 YSYEKL. J lost 5 bases, V lost 4 bases, and 7 bases had no gene match. Here the CDR3 DNA reads TGCGCCAGCAGCCGGGACAGGCCCCTCAACAATGAGCAGTTCTTC. It codes for CASSRDRPLNNEQFF.

The chain carries TRBV19 and TRBJ2-7; D is perhaps TRBD1 (6 bases). The CDR3 runs to 18 residues. Trimming took 7 bases from V and 3 from J, leaving 28 bases between them. The germline gives CDR1 LNHDA, CDR2 SQIVND (reference sequence). As DNA, the CDR3 is TGTGCCAGTAAGGCCCCCGGACAGTTCCACTCGTCAGACTACGAGCAGTACGTC. This sequence encodes CASKAPGQFHSSDYEQYV.

V usage is TRBV4-2 and J usage is TRBJ1-1, with TRBD1 matching 8 bases. V shed 0 bases and J 5 bases; nucleotides not matched to a gene: 2. The CDR3 totals 14 residues. CDR1 and CDR2 from the germline V gene are LGHNA and YNFKEQ. The CDR3 here is CASSQEQGATEAFF. The CDR3 bases are TGTGCCAGCAGCCAAGAGCAGGGGGCAACTGAAGCTTTCTTT.

This clone appeared once. This chain uses TRBV5-4 with TRBJ2-7; D uncertain. CDR3 length equals 13 residues. Looked up from germline, CDR1 is SGHNT and CDR2 is YYREEE (reference sequence). With 0 bases removed from V and 7 bases from J, the gap between germline ends came to 11 bases. The CDR3 DNA reads TGTGCCAGCAGCTTGGACAGTGCCCTTGAGCAGTACTTC. Translating it yields CASSLDSALEQYF.

The rearrangement links TRBV7-9 to TRBJ1-4; D is perhaps TRBD1 (6 bases). V was cut by 3 bases and J by 8 bases, with 13 bases left in between. The length of the CDR3 is 14 residues. Germline values: CDR1 SEHNR, CDR2 FQNEAQ (reference sequence). CDR3 region: CASSLGAGEEKLFF. As DNA, the CDR3 is TGTGCCAGCAGCTTGGGGGCAGGGGAGGAAAAACTGTTTTTT.

This chain connects TRBV30 to TRBJ1-2; maybe TRBD1 (5 bases). The CDR3 loop spans 13 amino acids. Germline CDR1 reads GTSNPN; CDR2 reads SVGIG (reference sequence). Deletions cut 1 base from V and 8 bases from J, with 14 bases between. The CDR3 sequence: CAWSEGLLRGYTF. CDR3 nucleotides: TGTGCCTGGAGTGAGGGGCTTTTGCGCGGCTACACCTTC.